The present entry profiles one TCR beta chain with its context. This sample stems from a study of T cell clones after liver transplantation. Study information: Immunosuppression withdrawal was tried within 2 years after liver transplantation in this trial. TCRbeta sequencing after a pre-transplant mixed lymphocyte reaction identified graft-donor-reactive clones, later tracked in post-transplant blood.

This table comes from immunoSEQ multiplex PCR, and its TCRdb copy is limited to in-frame clones, with some not included. The sample holds 12,000 to 15,000 clones, about nine tenths seen once. The starting material was CD8+ T cells from blood, obtained before liver transplant. The receptor was isolated from a human donor who received a liver transplant.

The CDR3 DNA reads TGTGCCATCAGTGACGGGACAGGGGGCGACGAGCAGTACTTC. Translation: CAISDGTGGDEQYF. The chain joins TRBV10-3 to TRBJ2-7; 12 bases are a match to TRBD1. This CDR3 spans 14 amino acids. J was trimmed by 5 bases and V by 3 bases; bases with no gene match: 2. The germline gives CDR1 ENHRY, CDR2 SYGVKD.